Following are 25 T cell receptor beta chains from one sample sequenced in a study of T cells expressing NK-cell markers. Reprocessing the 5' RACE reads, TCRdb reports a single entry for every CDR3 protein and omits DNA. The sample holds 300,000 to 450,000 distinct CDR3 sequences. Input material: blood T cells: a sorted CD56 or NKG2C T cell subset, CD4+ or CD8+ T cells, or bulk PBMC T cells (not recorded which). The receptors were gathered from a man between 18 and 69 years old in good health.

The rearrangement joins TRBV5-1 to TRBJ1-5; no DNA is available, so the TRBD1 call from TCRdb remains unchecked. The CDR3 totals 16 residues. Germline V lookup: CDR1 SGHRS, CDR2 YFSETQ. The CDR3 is CASSPGDDSVHQPQHF.

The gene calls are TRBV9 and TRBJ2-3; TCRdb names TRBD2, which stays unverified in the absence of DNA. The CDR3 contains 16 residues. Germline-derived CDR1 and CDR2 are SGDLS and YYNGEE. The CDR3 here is CASSVTSGGRTDTQYF.

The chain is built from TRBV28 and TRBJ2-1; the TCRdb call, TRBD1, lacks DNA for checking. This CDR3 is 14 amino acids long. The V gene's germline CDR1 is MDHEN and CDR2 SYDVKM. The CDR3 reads CASSLADRVNEQFF.

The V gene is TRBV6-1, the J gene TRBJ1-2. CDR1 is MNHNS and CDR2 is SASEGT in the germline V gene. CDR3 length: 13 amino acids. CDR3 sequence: CASSVELGYGYTF.

CDR3 amino acids: CSVKWGVSTEAFF. J is TRBJ1-1 and V is TRBV20-1; TCRdb names TRBD1, which stays unverified in the absence of DNA. Germline lookup yields CDR1 DFQATT and CDR2 SNEGSKA (reference sequence). The CDR3 runs 13 residues.

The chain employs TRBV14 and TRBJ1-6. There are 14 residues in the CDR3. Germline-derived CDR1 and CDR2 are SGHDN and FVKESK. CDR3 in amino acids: CASSLSEGYSPLHF. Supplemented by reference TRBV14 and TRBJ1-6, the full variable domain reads EAGVTQFPSHSVIEKGQTVTLRCDPISGHDNLYWYRRVMGKEIKFLLHFVKESKQDESGMPNNRFLAERTGGTYSTLKVQPAELEDSGVYFCASSLSEGYSPLHFGNGTRLTVT.

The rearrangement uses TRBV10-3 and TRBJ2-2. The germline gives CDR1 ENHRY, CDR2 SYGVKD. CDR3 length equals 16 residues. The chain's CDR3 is CAISESGTKNTGELFF.

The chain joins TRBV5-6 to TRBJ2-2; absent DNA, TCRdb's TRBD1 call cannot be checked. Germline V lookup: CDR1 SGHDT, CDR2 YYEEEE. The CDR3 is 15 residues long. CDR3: CASTYLRGAHGELFF.

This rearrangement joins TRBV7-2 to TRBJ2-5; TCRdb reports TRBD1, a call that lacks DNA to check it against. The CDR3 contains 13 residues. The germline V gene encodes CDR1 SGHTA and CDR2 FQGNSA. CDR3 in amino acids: CASRPGGAQDQYF.

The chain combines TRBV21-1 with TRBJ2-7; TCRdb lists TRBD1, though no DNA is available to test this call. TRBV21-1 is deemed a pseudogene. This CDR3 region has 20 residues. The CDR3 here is CASSKGRRRLRAELSYEQYF.

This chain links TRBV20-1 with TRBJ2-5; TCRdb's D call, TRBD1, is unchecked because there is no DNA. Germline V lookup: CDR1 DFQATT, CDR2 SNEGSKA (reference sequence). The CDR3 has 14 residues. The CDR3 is CSAPGQGVGETQYF.

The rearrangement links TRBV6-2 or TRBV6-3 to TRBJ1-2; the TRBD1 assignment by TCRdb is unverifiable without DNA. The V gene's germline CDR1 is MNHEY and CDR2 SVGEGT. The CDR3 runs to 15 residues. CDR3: CASSSRGQDGYGYTF.

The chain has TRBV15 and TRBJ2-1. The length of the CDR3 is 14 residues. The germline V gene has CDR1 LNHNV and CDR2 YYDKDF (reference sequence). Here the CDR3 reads CATNDGTSYNEQFF.

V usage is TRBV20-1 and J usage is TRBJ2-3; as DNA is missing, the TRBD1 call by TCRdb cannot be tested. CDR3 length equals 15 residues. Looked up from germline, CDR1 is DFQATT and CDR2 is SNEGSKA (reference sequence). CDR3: CSARAGTGVGDTQYF.

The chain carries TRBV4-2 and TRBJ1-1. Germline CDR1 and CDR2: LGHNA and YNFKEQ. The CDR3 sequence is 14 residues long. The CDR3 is CASSQDIGYAEAFF.

CDR3 residues: CASRPSGGAENEQFF. The V and J genes are TRBV5-4 and TRBJ2-1; the TCRdb call, TRBD2, lacks DNA for checking. Germline CDR1 is SGHNT and CDR2 is YYREEE (reference sequence). The CDR3 is made up of 15 amino acids.

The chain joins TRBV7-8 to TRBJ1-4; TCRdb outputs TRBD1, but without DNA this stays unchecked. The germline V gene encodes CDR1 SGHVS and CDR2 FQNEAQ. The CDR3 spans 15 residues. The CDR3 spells CASSADRFKNEKLFF.

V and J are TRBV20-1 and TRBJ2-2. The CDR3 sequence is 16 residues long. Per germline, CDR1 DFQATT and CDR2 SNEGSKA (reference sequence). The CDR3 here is CSARGKTYLNTGELFF.

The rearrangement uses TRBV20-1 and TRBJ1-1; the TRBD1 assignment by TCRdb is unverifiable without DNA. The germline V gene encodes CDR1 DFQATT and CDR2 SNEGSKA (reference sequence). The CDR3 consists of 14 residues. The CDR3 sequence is CSAFWQGARTEAFF.

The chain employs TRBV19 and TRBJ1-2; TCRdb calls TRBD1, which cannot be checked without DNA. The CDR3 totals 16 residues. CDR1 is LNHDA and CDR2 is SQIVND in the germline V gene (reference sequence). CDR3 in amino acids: CASSPGVGRSNYGYTF. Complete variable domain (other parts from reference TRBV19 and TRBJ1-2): DGGITQSPKYLFRKEGQNVTLSCEQNLNHDAMYWYRQDPGQGLRLIYYSQIVNDFQKGDIAEGYSVSREKKESFPLTVTSAQKNPTAFYLCASSPGVGRSNYGYTFGSGTRLTVV.

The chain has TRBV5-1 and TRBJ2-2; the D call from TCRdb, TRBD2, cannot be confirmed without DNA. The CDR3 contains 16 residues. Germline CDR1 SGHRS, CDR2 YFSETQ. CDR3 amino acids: CASSWGLAANTGELFF.

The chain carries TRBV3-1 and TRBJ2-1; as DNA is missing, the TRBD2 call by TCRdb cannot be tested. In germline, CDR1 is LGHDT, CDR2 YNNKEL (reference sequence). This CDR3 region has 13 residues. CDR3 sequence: CASSRPGRPKQFF.

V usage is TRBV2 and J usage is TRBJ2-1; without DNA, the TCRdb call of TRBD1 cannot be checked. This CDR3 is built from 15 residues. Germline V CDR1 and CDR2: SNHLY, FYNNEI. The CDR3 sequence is CASTQTGDPYNEQFF. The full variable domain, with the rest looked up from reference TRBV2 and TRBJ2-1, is EPEVTQTPSHQVTQMGQEVILRCVPISNHLYFYWYRQILGQKVEFLVSFYNNEISEKSEIFDDQFSVERPDGSNFTLKIRSTKLEDSAMYFCASTQTGDPYNEQFFGPGTRLTVL.

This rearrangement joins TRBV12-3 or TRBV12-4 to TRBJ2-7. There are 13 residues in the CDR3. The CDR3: CASSYGRNYEQYF.

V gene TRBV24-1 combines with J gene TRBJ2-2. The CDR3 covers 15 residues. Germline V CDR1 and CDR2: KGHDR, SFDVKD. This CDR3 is CATSDPRKSTGELFF.